This TCR beta chain was documented in a study of OX40 agonist ivuxolimab in advanced cancers. Some clones are missing from TCRdb's copy, which holds only in-frame ones; the method was immunoSEQ multiplex PCR. The table has over 70,000 clones, more than 80% seen once. The receptor was isolated from an adult with an advanced solid tumor such as melanoma, head and neck, liver or kidney cancer. The specimen was CD4+ or CD8+ T cells sorted from blood, collected in a trial of the OX40 agonist ivuxolimab.

CDR3 in DNA: TGTGCCAGCACCGAATCAGGGGCCTACTTTTACAATGAGCAGTTCTTC. Translating gives CASTESGAYFYNEQFF. V and J are TRBV27 and TRBJ2-1; tentatively, D is TRBD1 (6 bases). The V and J ends lost 7 bases and 4 bases respectively, with 20 bases between them. CDR3 length equals 16 residues. Germline-derived CDR1 and CDR2 are MNHEY and SMNVEV (reference sequence).